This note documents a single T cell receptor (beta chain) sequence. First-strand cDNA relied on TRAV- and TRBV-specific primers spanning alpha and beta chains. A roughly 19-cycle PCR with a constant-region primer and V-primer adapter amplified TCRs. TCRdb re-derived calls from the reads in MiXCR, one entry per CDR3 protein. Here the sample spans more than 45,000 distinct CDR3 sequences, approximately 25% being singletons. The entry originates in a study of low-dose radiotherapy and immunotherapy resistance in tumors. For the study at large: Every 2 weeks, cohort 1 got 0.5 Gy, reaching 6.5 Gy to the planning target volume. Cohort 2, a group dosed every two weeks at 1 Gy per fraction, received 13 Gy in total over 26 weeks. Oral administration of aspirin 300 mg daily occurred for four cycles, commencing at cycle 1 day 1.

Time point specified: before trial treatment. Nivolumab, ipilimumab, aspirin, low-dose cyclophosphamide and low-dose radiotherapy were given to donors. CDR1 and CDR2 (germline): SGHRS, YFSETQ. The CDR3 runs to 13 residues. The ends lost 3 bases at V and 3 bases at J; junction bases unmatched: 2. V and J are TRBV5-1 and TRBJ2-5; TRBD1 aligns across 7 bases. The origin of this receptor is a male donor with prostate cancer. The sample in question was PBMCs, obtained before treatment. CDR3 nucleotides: TGCGCCAGCAGCTCCACAGGGGAAGAGACCCAGTACTTC. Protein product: CASSSTGEETQYF. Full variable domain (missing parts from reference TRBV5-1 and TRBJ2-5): KAGVTQTPRYLIKTRGQQVTLSCSPISGHRSVSWYQQTPGQGLQFLFEYFSETQRNKGNFPGRFSGRQFSNSRSEMNVSTLELGDSALYLCASSSTGEETQYFGPGTRLLVL.